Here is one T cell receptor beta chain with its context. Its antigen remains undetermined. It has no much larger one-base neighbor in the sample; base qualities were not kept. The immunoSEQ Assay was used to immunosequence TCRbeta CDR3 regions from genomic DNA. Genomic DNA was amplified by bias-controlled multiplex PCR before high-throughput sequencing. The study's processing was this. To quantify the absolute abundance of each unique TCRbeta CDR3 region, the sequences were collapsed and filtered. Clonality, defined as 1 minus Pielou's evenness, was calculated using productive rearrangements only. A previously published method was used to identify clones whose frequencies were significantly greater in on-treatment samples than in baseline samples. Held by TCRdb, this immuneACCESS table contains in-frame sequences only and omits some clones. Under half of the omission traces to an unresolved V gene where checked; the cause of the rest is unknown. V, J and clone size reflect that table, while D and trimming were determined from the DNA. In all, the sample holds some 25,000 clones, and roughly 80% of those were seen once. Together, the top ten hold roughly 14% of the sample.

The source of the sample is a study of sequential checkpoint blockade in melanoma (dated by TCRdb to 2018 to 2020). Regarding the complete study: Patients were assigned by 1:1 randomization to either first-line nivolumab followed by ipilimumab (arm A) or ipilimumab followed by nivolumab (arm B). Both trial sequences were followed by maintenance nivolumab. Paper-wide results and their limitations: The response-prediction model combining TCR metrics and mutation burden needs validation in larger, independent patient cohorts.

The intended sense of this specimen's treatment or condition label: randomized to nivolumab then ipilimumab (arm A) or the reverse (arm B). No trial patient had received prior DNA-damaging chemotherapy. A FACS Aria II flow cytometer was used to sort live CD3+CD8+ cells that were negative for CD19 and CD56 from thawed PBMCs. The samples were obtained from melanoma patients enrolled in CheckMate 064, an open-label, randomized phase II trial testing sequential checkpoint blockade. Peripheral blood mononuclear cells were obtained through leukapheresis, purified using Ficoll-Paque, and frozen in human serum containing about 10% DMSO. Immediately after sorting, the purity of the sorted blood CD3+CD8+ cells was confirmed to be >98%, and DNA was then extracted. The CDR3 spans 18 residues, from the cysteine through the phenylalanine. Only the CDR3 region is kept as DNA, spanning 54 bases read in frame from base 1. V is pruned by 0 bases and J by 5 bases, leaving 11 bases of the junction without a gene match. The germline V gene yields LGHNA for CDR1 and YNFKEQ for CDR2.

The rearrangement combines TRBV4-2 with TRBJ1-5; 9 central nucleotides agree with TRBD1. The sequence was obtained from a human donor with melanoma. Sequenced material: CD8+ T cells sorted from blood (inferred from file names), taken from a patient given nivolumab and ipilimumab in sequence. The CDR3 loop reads CASSQDDVSGQGYQPQHF. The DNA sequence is TGTGCCAGCAGCCAAGATGACGTTTCGGGACAGGGCTATCAGCCCCAGCATTTT.